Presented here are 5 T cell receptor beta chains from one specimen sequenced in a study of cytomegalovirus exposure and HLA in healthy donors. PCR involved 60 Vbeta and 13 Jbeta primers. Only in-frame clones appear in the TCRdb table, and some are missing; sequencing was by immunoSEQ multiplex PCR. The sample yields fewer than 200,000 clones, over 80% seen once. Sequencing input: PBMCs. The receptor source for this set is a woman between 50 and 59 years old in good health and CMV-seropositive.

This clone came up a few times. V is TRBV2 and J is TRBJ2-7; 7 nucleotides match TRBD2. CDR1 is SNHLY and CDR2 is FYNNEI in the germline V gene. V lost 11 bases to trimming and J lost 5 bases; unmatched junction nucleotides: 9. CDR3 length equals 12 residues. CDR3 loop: CAQTGGFDEQYF. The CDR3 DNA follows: TGTGCCCAAACGGGGGGTTTTGACGAGCAGTACTTC.

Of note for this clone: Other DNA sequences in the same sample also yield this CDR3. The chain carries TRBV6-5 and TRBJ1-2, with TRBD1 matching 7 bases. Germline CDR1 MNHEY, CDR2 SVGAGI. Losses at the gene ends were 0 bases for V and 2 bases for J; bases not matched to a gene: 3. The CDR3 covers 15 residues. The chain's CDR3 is CASSYSTGRNYGYTF. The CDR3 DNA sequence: TGTGCCAGCAGTTACTCGACAGGGAGGAACTATGGCTACACCTTC.

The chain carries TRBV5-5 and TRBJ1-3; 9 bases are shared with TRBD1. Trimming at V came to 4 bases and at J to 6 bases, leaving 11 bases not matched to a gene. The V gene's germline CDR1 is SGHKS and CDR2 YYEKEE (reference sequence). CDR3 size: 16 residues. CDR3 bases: TGTGCCAGCAGCAAGAACGCCGGGACAGGGCAAAACACCATATATTTT. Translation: CASSKNAGTGQNTIYF. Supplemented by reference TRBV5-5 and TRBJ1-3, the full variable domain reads DAGVTQSPTHLIKTRGQQVTLRCSPISGHKSVSWYQQVLGQGPQFIFQYYEKEERGRGNFPDRFSARQFPNYSSELNVNALLLGDSALYLCASSKNAGTGQNTIYFGEGSWLTVV.

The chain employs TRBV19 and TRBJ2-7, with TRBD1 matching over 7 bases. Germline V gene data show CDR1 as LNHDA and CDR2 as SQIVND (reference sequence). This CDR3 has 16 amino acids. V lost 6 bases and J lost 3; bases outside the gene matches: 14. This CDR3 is CASRTNTGEMGYEQYF. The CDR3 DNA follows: TGTGCCAGTAGGACTAATACAGGGGAAATGGGCTACGAGCAGTACTTC.

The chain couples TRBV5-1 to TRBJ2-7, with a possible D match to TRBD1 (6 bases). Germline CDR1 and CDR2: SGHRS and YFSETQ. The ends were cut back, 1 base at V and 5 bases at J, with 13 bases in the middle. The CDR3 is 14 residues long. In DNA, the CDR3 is TGCGCCAGCAGCTTGAGTGGGGGCCCCCACGAGCAGTACTTC. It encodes CASSLSGGPHEQYF.